The entry below gives a single T cell receptor beta chain sequence along with its context. V lost 7 bases, J lost 5 bases, and 7 bases stayed unmatched. Germline CDR1 is MNHEY and CDR2 is SMNVEV (reference sequence). The CDR3 totals 13 residues. This record comes from a study of T cell changes during pregnancy in multiple sclerosis. Sequencing was performed with immunoSEQ multiplex PCR; in TCRdb, only in-frame clones are kept and a portion is missing. The sample carries under 85,000 clones, more than 75% recorded once. The J gene is TRBJ2-7, the V gene TRBV27; 8 bases line up with TRBD1. The clonotype was recovered from a female donor in good health, enrolled as a control in a pregnancy study. The material sequenced was peripheral blood, taken in the third trimester of pregnancy. The CDR3 loop reads CASTPGGINEQYF. For the CDR3, the DNA is TGTGCCAGCACCCCAGGGGGCATCAACGAGCAGTACTTC.